This is a list of T cell receptor beta chains from one sample in a study of OX40 agonist ivuxolimab in advanced cancers. Repertoires were generated with immunoSEQ multiplex PCR, while TCRdb's copy carries only in-frame clones and drops some. The repertoire has 61,000 or so clones, roughly 87% of them found once; the top ten carry roughly 3.2%. Sequencing used CD4+ or CD8+ T cells sorted from blood, obtained in a trial of the OX40 agonist ivuxolimab. These receptors were taken from an adult with an advanced solid tumor such as melanoma, head and neck, liver or kidney cancer. Both conserved end residues are part of each CDR3. The D gene is left open where the match is weak. The size entry is marked missing in some rows and otherwise reads once, few, many or a size class.

v_gene	j_gene	abundance	d_gene	CDR3aa	CDR3nt
TRBV7-9	TRBJ2-1	.	TRBD2	CASSLVLAGGTEQFF	TGTGCCAGCAGCTTAGTGCTAGCGGGGGGGACAGAGCAGTTCTTC
TRBV4-2	TRBJ2-7	.	.	CASSQDSTGKQYF	TGTGCCAGCAGCCAAGATTCCACGGGAAAGCAGTACTTC
TRBV18	TRBJ2-1	.	.	CASSPRRDNEQFF	TGTGCCAGCTCACCACGGCGGGACAATGAGCAGTTCTTC
TRBV19	TRBJ2-3	few	.	CASSPGGTDTQYF	TGTGCCAGTAGTCCAGGGGGCACAGATACGCAGTATTTT
TRBV5-1	TRBJ2-7	once	.	CASSAQGIPTYEQYF	TGCGCCAGCAGCGCCCAGGGGATTCCGACCTACGAGCAGTACTTC
TRBV7-3	TRBJ2-3	few	.	CASSSRGFHTDTQYF	TGTGCCAGCAGCTCCAGGGGTTTTCACACAGATACGCAGTATTTT
TRBV30	TRBJ1-5	.	.	CAWSPGNSNQPQHF	TGTGCCTGGAGCCCAGGAAATAGCAATCAGCCCCAGCATTTT
TRBV5-5	TRBJ1-5	.	.	CASSLEGYNQPQHF	TGTGCCAGCAGCTTGGAGGGTTACAATCAGCCCCAGCATTTT
TRBV6-6	TRBJ2-5	.	TRBD2	CASSYSRGMDKTQYF	TGTGCCAGCAGTTACTCGCGGGGGATGGACAAGACCCAGTACTTC
TRBV9	TRBJ2-5	.	TRBD2	CASSVGGLEGETQYF	TGTGCCAGCAGCGTAGGGGGACTAGAGGGGGAGACCCAGTACTTC
TRBV28	TRBJ1-2	.	.	CASSFPVGGYTF	TGTGCCAGCAGTTTCCCGGTCGGCGGCTACACCTTC
TRBV10-3	TRBJ2-2	.	TRBD2	CAARASGGGPTGELFF	TGTGCCGCAAGGGCTAGCGGGGGTGGCCCCACCGGGGAGCTGTTTTTT
TRBV7-9	TRBJ1-2	.	.	CASGATGDYGYTF	TGTGCCAGCGGAGCCACAGGAGACTATGGCTACACCTTC
TRBV11-3	TRBJ2-3	.	.	CASSSDGGAQYF	TGTGCCAGCAGTAGCGATGGGGGCGCGCAGTATTTT
TRBV18	TRBJ2-5	few	.	CASSPMALREETQYF	TGTGCCAGCTCGCCAATGGCGCTTCGAGAGGAGACCCAGTACTTC
TRBV19	TRBJ1-2	.	.	CASSAKDRLPYGYTF	TGTGCCAGTAGTGCCAAGGACAGACTTCCCTATGGCTACACCTTC
TRBV6-1	TRBJ2-3	once	TRBD2	CASGLQRGVTDTQYF	TGTGCCAGCGGCCTCCAGCGGGGGGTTACAGATACGCAGTATTTT
TRBV2	TRBJ2-7	.	TRBD1	CATRDVGTGGEQYF	TGTGCCACCAGGGACGTTGGGACAGGGGGCGAGCAGTACTTC
TRBV5-5	TRBJ2-2	.	.	CASSPQARAANTGELFF	TGTGCCAGCAGCCCTCAGGCCAGGGCCGCGAACACCGGGGAGCTGTTTTTT
TRBV13	TRBJ2-1	.	TRBD2	CASRVSGGINEQFF	TGTGCCAGCAGGGTTAGCGGGGGGATTAATGAGCAGTTCTTC
TRBV27	TRBJ2-1	.	TRBD1	CASSFSVGTGSYNEQFF	TGTGCCAGCAGTTTCTCCGTCGGGACAGGGTCCTACAATGAGCAGTTCTTC
TRBV19	TRBJ2-1	.	TRBD2	CASRRDPSGYNEQFF	TGTGCCAGTAGGAGAGATCCTAGCGGGTACAATGAGCAGTTCTTC
TRBV4-3	TRBJ2-2	.	.	CASSQAGLIDTGELFF	TGCGCCAGCAGCCAAGCGGGACTGATCGACACCGGGGAGCTGTTTTTT
TRBV30	TRBJ2-5	.	.	CAWSVGHQETQYF	TGTGCCTGGAGTGTCGGACATCAAGAGACCCAGTACTTC
TRBV7-3	TRBJ1-1	.	.	CASSLDSYTEAFF	TGTGCCAGCAGCTTAGACAGTTACACTGAAGCTTTCTTT
TRBV7-2	TRBJ2-7	.	TRBD2	CASSLAAGETYEQYF	TGTGCCAGCAGCTTAGCAGCGGGGGAGACCTACGAGCAGTACTTC
TRBV5-1	TRBJ1-5	.	.	CASSQGGGSGPQHF	TGCGCCAGCAGCCAAGGGGGGGGTTCGGGGCCCCAGCATTTT
TRBV6-5	TRBJ1-1	.	.	CASSWMNTEAFF	TGTGCCAGCAGTTGGATGAACACTGAAGCTTTCTTT
TRBV20-1	TRBJ2-3	.	.	CSASTRTQYF	TGCAGTGCTAGCACACGGACGCAGTATTTT
TRBV6-1	TRBJ2-4	.	.	CASSEVARNIQYF	TGTGCCAGCAGTGAAGTGGCCCGAAACATTCAGTACTTC
TRBV4-3	TRBJ1-1	.	.	CASSFGGSDTEAFF	TGCGCCAGCAGCTTCGGGGGCTCGGACACTGAAGCTTTCTTT
TRBV5-4	TRBJ1-3	.	TRBD1	CASSLGTGLGSGNTIYF	TGTGCCAGCAGCTTGGGGACAGGGTTGGGGTCTGGAAACACCATATATTTT
TRBV15	TRBJ2-2	.	.	CATSRGQGTGELFF	TGTGCCACCAGCAGAGGGCAGGGCACCGGGGAGCTGTTTTTT
TRBV29-1	TRBJ1-2	.	.	CSVAQVLTPSIYGYTF	TGCAGCGTTGCGCAGGTCCTAACCCCCTCGATCTATGGCTACACCTTC
TRBV7-9	TRBJ2-3	few	.	CASGPSGTDTQYF	TGTGCCAGCGGACCAAGCGGGACAGATACGCAGTATTTT
TRBV29-1	TRBJ2-1	.	.	CSVHGRSSYNEQFF	TGCAGCGTTCACGGCAGGAGCTCCTACAATGAGCAGTTCTTC